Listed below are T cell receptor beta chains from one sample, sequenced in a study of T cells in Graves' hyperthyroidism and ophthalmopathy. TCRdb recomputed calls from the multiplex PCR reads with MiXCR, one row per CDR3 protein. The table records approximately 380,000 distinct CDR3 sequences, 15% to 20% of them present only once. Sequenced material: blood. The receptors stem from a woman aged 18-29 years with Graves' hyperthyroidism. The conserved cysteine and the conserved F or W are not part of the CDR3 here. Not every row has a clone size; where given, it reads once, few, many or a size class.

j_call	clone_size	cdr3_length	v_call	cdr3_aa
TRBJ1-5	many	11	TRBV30	AWSLEGPGPQH
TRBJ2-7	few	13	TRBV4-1	ASSQGSGPIYEQY
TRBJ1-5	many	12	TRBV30	AWSGRQLNQPQH
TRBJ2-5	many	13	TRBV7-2	ASSLRTGTGETQY
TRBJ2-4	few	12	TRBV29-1	SVTAVLAKNIQY
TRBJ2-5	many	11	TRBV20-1	SATLAGEETQY
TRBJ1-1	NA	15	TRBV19	ASNAITGGEVNTEAF
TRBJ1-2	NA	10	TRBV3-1	ASSQEVSSYT
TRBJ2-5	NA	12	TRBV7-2	ASSLRPQGETQY
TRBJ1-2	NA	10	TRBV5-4	ASSSIEDGYT
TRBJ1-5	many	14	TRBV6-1	ASSEFGTATNQPQH
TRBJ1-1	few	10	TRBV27	ASSPNGGRAF
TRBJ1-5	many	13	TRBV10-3	AISVGGVGNQPQH